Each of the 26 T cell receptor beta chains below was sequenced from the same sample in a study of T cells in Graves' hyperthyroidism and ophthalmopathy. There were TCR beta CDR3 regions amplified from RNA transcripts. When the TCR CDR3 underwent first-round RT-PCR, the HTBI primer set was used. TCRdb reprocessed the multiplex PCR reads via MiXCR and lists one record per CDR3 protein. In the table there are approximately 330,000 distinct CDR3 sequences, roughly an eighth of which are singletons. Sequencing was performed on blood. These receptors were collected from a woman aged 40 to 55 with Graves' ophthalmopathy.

The CDR3 region has the DNA TGTGCCAGCAGTGATGGGCAGGGAAGAGGTGAAAAACTGTTTTTT. Encoded protein: CASSDGQGRGEKLFF. The rearrangement links TRBV2 to TRBJ1-4; D perhaps matches TRBD1 (5 bases). V was trimmed by 3 bases and J by 7 bases, leaving 15 bases between them. CDR3 length equals 15 residues. Looked up from germline, CDR1 is SNHLY and CDR2 is FYNNEI. Full variable domain (remainder filled in from reference TRBV2 and TRBJ1-4): EPEVTQTPSHQVTQMGQEVILRCVPISNHLYFYWYRQILGQKVEFLVSFYNNEISEKSEIFDDQFSVERPDGSNFTLKIRSTKLEDSAMYFCASSDGQGRGEKLFFGSGTQLSVL.

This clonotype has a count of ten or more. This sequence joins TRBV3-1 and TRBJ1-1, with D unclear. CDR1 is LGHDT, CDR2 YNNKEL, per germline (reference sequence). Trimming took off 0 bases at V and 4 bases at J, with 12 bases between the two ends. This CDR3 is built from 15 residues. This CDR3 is CASSQDWRVGTEAFF. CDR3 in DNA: TGTGCCAGCAGCCAAGATTGGAGGGTAGGCACTGAAGCTTTCTTT.

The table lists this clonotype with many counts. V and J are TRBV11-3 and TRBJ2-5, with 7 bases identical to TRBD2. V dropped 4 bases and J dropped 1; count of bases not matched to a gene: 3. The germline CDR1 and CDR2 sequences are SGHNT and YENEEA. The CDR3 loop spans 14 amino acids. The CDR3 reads CASSSGGGQETQYF. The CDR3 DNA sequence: TGTGCCAGCAGCTCTGGCGGGGGCCAAGAGACCCAGTACTTC.

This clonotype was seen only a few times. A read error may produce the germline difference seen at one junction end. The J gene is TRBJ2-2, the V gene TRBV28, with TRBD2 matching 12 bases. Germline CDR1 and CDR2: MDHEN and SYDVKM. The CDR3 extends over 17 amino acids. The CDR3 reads CASSSTSGRSITGKLFF. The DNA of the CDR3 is TGTGCCAGCAGTTCCACTAGCGGGAGGAGTATCACCGGGAAGCTGTTTTTT. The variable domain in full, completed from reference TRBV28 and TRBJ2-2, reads DVKVTQSSRYLVKRTGEKVFLECVQDMDHENMFWYRQDPGLGLRLIYFSYDVKMKEKGDIPEGYSVSREKKERFSLILESASTNQTSMYLCASSSTSGRSITGKLFFGEGSRLTVL.

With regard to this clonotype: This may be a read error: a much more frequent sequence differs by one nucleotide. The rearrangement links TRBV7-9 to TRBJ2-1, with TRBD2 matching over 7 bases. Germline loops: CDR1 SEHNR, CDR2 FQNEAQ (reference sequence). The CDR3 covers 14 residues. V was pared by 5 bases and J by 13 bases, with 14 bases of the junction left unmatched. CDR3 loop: CASSASGGSETQFF. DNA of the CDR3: TGTGCCAGCAGCGCATCGGGGGGTAGTGAGACCCAGTTCTTC. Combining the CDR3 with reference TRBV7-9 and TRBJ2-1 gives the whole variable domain DTGVSQNPRHKITKRGQNVTFRCDPISEHNRLYWYRQTLGQGPEFLTYFQNEAQLEKSRLLSDRFSAERPKGSFSTLEIQRTEQGDSAMYLCASSASGGSETQFFGPGTRLTVL.

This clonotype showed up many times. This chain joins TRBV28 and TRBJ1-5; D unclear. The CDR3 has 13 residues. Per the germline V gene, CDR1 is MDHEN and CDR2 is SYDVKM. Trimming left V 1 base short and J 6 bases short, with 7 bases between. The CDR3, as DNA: TGTGCCAGCAGTTTATCGTCTGCTCAGCCCCAGCATTTT. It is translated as CASSLSSAQPQHF.

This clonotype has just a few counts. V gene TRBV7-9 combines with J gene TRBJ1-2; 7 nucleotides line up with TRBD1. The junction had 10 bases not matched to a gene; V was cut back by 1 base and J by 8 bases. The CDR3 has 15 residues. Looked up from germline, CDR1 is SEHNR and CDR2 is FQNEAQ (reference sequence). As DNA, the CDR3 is TGTGCCAGCAGCTTAGACGCAACAGGGGTAGGCGGCTACACCTTC. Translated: CASSLDATGVGGYTF. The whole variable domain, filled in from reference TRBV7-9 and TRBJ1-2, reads DTGVSQNPRHKITKRGQNVTFRCDPISEHNRLYWYRQTLGQGPEFLTYFQNEAQLEKSRLLSDRFSAERPKGSFSTLEIQRTEQGDSAMYLCASSLDATGVGGYTFGSGTRLTVV.

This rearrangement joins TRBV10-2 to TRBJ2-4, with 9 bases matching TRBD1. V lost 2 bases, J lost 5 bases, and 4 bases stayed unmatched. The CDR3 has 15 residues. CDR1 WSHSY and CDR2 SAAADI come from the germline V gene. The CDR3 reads CASSEPRQGENIQYF. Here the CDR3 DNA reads TGCGCCAGCAGTGAGCCGAGACAGGGGGAAAACATTCAGTACTTC.

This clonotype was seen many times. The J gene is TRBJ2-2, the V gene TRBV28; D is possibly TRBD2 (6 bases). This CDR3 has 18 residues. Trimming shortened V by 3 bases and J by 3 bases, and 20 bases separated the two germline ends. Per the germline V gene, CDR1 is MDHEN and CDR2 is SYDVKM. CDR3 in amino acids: CASSLHPGWGGDTGELFF. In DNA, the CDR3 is TGTGCCAGCAGTTTGCACCCCGGATGGGGCGGGGACACCGGGGAGCTGTTTTTT.

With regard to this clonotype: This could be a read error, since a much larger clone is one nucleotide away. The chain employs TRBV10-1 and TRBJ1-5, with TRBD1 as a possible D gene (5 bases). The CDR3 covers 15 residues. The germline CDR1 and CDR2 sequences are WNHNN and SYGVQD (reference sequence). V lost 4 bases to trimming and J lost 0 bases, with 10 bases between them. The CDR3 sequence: CASSGDSHSNQPQHF. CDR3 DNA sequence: TGCGCCAGCAGTGGTGACAGCCATAGCAATCAGCCCCAGCATTTT.

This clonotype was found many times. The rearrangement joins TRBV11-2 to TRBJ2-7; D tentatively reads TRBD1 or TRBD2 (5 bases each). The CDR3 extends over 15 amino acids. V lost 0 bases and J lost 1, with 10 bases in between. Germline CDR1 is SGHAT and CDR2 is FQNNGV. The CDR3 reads CASSLDRWGSYEQYF. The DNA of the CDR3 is TGTGCCAGCAGCTTAGATCGGTGGGGGTCCTACGAGCAGTACTTC.

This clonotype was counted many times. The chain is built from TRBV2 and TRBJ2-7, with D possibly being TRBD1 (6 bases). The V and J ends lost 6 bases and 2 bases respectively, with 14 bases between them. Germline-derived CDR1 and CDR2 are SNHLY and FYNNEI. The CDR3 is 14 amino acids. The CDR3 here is CASRRDTGAYEQYF. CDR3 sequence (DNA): TGTGCCAGCAGACGGGACACCGGAGCCTACGAGCAGTACTTC.

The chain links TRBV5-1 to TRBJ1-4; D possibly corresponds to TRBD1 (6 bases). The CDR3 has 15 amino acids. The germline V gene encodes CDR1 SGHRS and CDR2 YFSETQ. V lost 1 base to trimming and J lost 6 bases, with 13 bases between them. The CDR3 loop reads CASSLTGSRDEKLFF. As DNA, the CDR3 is TGCGCCAGCAGCTTGACAGGGTCGAGGGATGAAAAACTGTTTTTT.

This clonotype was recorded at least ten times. The CDR3 DNA sequence: TGTGCCAGCAGTACCCAGAGGCGGGCCGCTTTCTTT. Translating gives CASSTQRRAAFF. V is TRBV6-1 and J is TRBJ1-1; D is ambiguous. The germline V and J ends were trimmed by 5 bases and 11 bases, with 15 bases remaining between them. CDR3 size: 12 residues. CDR1 is MNHNS and CDR2 is SASEGT in the germline V gene.

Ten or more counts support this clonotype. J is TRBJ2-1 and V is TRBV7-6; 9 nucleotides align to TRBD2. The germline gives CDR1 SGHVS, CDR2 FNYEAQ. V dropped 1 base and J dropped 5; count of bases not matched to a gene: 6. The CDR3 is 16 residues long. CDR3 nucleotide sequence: TGTGCCAGCAGCTTAGACGGCGGGGGGGCTCACAATGAGCAGTTCTTC. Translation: CASSLDGGGAHNEQFF.

The CDR3 loop reads CASSMSGRAGNEQFF. In nucleotides, the CDR3 is TGTGCCAGTAGTATGAGCGGGAGGGCCGGTAATGAGCAGTTCTTC. V and J are TRBV19 and TRBJ2-1; 10 positions agree with TRBD2. The CDR3 is 15 residues long. With V trimmed by 3 bases and J by 7 bases, 6 bases remained unmatched. Looked up from germline, CDR1 is LNHDA and CDR2 is SQIVND (reference sequence).

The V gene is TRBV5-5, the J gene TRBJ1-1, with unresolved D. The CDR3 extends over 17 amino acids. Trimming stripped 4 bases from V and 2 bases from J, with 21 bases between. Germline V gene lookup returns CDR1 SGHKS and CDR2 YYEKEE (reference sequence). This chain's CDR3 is CASSPQIRTDSNTEAFF. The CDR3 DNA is TGTGCCAGCAGCCCCCAGATTCGGACGGATTCTAACACTGAAGCTTTCTTT.

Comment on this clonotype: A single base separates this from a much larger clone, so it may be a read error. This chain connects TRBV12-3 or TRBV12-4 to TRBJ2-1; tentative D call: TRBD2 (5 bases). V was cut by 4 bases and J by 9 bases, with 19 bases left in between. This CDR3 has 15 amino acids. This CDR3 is CASSSPSRGPAEQFF. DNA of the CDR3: TGTGCCAGCAGTTCACCGTCCAGAGGGCCGGCTGAGCAGTTCTTC.

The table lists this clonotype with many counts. The CDR3 region is CATHIAGVGFYEQYF. The CDR3 nucleotides are TGTGCCACACATATAGCGGGAGTGGGGTTTTACGAGCAGTACTTC. The chain recombines TRBV10-3 with TRBJ2-7, with 9 bases aligning to TRBD2. V dropped 10 bases and J dropped 4; count of bases not matched to a gene: 14. Germline CDR1 is ENHRY and CDR2 is SYGVKD. The CDR3 has 15 amino acids.

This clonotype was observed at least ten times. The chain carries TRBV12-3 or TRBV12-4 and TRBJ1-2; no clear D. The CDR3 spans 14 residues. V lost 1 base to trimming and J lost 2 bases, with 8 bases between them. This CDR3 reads CASSLGEINYGYTF. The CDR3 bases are TGTGCCAGCAGTTTAGGGGAAATCAACTATGGCTACACCTTC.

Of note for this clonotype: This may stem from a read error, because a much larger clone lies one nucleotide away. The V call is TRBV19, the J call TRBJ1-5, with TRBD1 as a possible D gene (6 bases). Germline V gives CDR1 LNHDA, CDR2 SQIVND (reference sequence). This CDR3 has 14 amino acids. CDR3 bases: TGTGCCAGTAGTTCCCGACAGGACAATCAGCCCCAGCAGTTT. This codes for CASSSRQDNQPQQF.

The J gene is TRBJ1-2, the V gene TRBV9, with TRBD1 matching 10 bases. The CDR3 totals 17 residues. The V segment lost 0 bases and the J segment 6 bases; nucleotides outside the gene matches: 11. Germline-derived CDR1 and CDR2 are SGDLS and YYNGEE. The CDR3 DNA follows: TGTGCCAGCAGCGTAGGCCCCAGACAGGGGGCAGGAGATGGCTACACCTTC. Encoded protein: CASSVGPRQGAGDGYTF.

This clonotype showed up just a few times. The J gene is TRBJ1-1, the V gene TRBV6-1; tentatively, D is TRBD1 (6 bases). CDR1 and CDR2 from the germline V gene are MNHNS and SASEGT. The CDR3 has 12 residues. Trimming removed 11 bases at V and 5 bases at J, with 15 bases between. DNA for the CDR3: TGTGCCGGCCGGGACACGACAACTGAAGCTTTCTTT. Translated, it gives CAGRDTTTEAFF.

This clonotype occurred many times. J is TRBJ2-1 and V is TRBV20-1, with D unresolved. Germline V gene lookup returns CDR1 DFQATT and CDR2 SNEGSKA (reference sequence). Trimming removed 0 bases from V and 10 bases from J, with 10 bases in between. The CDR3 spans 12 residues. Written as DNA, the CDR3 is TGCAGTGCTAGAGATCATGCGACCGAGCAGTTCTTC. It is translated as CSARDHATEQFF.

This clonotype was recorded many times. In DNA form, the CDR3 reads TGCAGTGCTAGGACGGGGGCTTTGTACGAGCAGTACTTC. Protein product: CSARTGALYEQYF. The rearrangement joins TRBV20-1 to TRBJ2-7; TRBD1 or TRBD2 may be the D gene (6 bases each). The CDR3 sequence is 13 residues long. With 3 bases removed from V and 4 bases from J, the gap between germline ends came to 13 bases. CDR1 DFQATT and CDR2 SNEGSKA come from the germline V gene (reference sequence).

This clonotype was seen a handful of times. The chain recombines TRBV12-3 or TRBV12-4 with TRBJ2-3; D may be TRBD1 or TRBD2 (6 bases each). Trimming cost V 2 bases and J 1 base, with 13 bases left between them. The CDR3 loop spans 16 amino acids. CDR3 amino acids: CASSLRRGVGTDTQYF. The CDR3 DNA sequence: TGTGCCAGCAGTTTAAGGAGGGGGGTGGGCACAGATACGCAGTATTTT.